This entry concerns a single T cell receptor (beta chain). This sample is part of a study of blood T cell repertoires in COVID-19. For the study at large: Samples of COVID-19 (acute and convalescent) were obtained from the United States, Italy and Spain. PBMCs, B-cell-depleted T cells, or T cells were the source of the cDNA or gDNA that made up the material.

CDR1 and CDR2 (germline): GTSNPN, SVGIG (reference sequence). The V end was cut by 1 base, the J end by 8 bases, with 8 bases between. This CDR3 is built from 11 residues. TCRdb keeps only in-frame clones here, not all; method: immunoSEQ multiplex PCR. This repertoire shows 250,000 to 350,000 clones, around 87% found once; its top ten account for approximately 8.1%. The chain is built from TRBV30 and TRBJ1-1; a weak D match, TRBD1 (5 bases). This TCR was recovered from a woman aged 45-65 years who had recovered from COVID-19. The sequencing input was peripheral blood. Here the CDR3 DNA reads TGTGCCTGGAGTGGGAGGGACGAAGCTTTCTTT. It is translated as CAWSGRDEAFF.